The clone carrying this T cell receptor beta chain was observed a handful of times. The antigen is not known. This CDR3 is 13 amino acids long. Trimming stripped 2 bases from V and 9 bases from J, with 12 bases between. Germline V gene lookup returns CDR1 SGHTA and CDR2 FQGTGA. The sample comes from a study of CD8 T cells in Susac syndrome. Random hexamers served to reverse transcribe roughly 0.45 to 1 ug RNA. Amplification of TCR beta CDR3 was carried out by immunoSEQ multiplex PCR, which covered 54 Vbeta and 13 Jbeta segments. TCRdb reprocessed the immunoSEQ multiplex PCR reads with MiXCR, giving one entry per CDR3 protein. The table records approximately 300,000 distinct CDR3 sequences, almost 85% of them present only once. General study results and limits: Acknowledgment was made by the study that its TCR sequencing and HLA analysis involved a relatively small number of individuals.

The multiple sclerosis control group was made up of treatment-naive patients with stable or active relapsing-remitting disease. Isolation of CD8+ and CD4+ T cells was performed negatively, whereas enrichment of TEMRA cells was done by FACS. This chain joins TRBV7-3 and TRBJ2-3, with D uncertain. Specimen: CD8+ T cells from PBMCs. The clonotype comes from a human donor with multiple sclerosis. The CDR3 protein is CASSLDPRRTQYF. Written as DNA, the CDR3 is TGTGCCAGCAGCTTAGACCCGAGAAGGACGCAGTATTTT.